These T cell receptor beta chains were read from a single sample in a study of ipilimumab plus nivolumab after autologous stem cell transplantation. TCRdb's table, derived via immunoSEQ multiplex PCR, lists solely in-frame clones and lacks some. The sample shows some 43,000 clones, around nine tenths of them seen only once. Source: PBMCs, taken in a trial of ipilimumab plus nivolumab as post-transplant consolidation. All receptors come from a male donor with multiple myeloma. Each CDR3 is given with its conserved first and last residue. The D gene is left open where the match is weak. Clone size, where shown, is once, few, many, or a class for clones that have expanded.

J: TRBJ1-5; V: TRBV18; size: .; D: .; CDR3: CASSPPPGPSNQPQHF; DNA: TGTGCCAGCTCACCACCCCCAGGACCTAGCAATCAGCCCCAGCATTTT
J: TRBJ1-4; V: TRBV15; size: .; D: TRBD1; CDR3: CATSRDGDRANEKLFF; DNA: TGTGCCACCAGCAGAGATGGGGACAGGGCTAATGAAAAACTGTTTTTT
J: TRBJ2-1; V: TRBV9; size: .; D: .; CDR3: CASSRGRDSYNEQFF; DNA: TGTGCCAGCAGCCGCGGGCGGGACTCCTACAATGAGCAGTTCTTC
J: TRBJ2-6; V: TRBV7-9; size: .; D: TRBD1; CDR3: CASSLGQSGANVLTF; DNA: TGTGCCAGCAGCCTGGGACAGTCTGGGGCCAACGTCCTGACTTTC
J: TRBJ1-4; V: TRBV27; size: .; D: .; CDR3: CASSPNRATNEKLFF; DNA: TGTGCCAGCAGTCCCAACAGAGCAACTAATGAAAAACTGTTTTTT
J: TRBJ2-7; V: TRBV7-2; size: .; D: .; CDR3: CASSDNRALSYEQYF; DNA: TGTGCCAGCAGCGATAACAGGGCTTTATCCTACGAGCAGTACTTC
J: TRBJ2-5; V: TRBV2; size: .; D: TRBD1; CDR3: CASSPTGGETQYF; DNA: TGTGCCAGCAGCCCGACAGGGGGCGAGACCCAGTACTTC
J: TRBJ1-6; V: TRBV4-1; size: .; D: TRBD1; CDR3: CASSQFPGQGNSPLHF; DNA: TGCGCCAGCAGCCAATTTCCGGGACAGGGGAATTCACCCCTCCACTTT
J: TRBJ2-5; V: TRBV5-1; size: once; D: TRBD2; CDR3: CASSPGAGGRETQYF; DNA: TGCGCCAGCAGCCCTGGAGCGGGGGGGCGAGAGACCCAGTACTTC
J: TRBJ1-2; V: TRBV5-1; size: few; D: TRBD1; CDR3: CASSLGQGWLGGYTF; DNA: TGCGCCAGCAGCTTGGGACAGGGATGGCTCGGTGGCTACACCTTC
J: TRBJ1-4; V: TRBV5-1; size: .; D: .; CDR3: CASNMGEGGEKLFF; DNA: TGCGCCAGCAACATGGGGGAAGGGGGTGAAAAACTGTTTTTT
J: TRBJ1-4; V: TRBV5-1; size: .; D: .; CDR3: CASSLGTMGEKLFF; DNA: TGCGCCAGCAGCTTGGGGACTATGGGTGAAAAACTGTTTTTT
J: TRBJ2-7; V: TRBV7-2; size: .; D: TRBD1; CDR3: CASSFGQGLTYEQYF; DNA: TGTGCCAGCAGCTTTGGACAGGGTCTTACCTACGAGCAGTACTTC
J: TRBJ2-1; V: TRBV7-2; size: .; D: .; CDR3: CASSLGGAVQFF; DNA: TGTGCCAGCAGCTTAGGGGGGGCCGTCCAGTTCTTC
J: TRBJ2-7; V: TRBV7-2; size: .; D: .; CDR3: CASSLGVGEQYF; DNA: TGTGCCAGCAGCTTGGGGGTTGGCGAGCAGTACTTC
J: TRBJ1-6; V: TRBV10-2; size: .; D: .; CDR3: CASSESGPNSPLHF; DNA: TGCGCCAGCAGTGAGTCAGGCCCTAATTCACCCCTCCACTTT
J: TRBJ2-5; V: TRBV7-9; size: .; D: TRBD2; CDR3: CASNPSLAGGETQYF; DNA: TGTGCCAGCAACCCAAGCCTAGCGGGAGGAGAGACCCAGTACTTC
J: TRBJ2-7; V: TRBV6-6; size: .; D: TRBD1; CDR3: CASSRDRADEQYF; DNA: TGTGCCAGCAGTCGGGACAGGGCGGACGAGCAGTACTTC
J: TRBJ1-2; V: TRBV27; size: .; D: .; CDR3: CASSSGGVHYGYTF; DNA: TGTGCCAGCAGTTCAGGAGGGGTCCACTATGGCTACACCTTC